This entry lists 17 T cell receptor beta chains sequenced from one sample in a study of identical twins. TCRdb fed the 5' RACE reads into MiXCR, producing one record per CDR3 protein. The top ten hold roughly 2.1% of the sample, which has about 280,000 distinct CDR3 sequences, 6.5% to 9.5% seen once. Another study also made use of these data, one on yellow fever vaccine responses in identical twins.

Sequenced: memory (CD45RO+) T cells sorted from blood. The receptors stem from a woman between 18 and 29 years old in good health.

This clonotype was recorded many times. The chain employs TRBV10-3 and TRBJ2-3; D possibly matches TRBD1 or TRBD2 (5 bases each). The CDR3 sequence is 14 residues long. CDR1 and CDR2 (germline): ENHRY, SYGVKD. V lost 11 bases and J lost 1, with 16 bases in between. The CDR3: CAVGTSGGTDTQYF. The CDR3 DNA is TGTGCCGTCGGGACCAGCGGAGGCACAGATACGCAGTATTTT.

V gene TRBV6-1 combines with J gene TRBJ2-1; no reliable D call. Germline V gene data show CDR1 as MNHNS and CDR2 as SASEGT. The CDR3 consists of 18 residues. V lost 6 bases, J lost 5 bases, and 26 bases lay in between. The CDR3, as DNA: TGTGCCAGCAGCTGGGGTGTTGTCCGGCTCGTCCAAAACAATGAGCAGTTCTTC. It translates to CASSWGVVRLVQNNEQFF.

The CDR3 region is CASSSQREWNTGELFF. The DNA for the CDR3 is TGTGCCAGCAGCTCTCAGCGGGAGTGGAACACCGGGGAGCTGTTTTTT. The chain couples TRBV11-3 to TRBJ2-2; TRBD2 agrees at 8 bases. V lost 4 bases to trimming and J lost 1 base; unmatched junction nucleotides: 5. Germline V gene data show CDR1 as SGHNT and CDR2 as YENEEA. The CDR3 length is 16 residues.

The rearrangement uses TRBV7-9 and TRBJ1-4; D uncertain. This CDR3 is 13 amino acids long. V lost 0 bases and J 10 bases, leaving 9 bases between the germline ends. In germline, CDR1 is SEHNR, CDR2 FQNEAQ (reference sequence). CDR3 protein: CASSLARAGKLFF. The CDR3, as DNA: TGTGCCAGCAGCTTAGCGCGGGCTGGAAAACTGTTTTTT.

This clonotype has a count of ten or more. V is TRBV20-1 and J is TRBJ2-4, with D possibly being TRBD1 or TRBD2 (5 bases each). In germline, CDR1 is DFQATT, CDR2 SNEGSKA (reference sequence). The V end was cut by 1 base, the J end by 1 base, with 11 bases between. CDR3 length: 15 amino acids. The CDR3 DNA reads TGCAGTGCTAGAGTGGGGACCTTCGCCAAAAACATTCAGTACTTC. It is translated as CSARVGTFAKNIQYF.

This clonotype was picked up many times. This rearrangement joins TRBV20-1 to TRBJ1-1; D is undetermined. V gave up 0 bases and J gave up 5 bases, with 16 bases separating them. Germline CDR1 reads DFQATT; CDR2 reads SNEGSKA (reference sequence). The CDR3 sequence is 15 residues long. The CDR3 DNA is TGCAGTGCTAGAGATTTGCAAGGCGTCTGGACTGAAGCTTTCTTT. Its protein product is CSARDLQGVWTEAFF.

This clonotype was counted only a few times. CDR3 coding DNA: TGTGCCAGCAGCTTAGGTGGGCTAGCGGGAGGGCTATCCGTAGATGAGCAGTTCTTC. Translating it yields CASSLGGLAGGLSVDEQFF. V gene TRBV7-2 combines with J gene TRBJ2-1, with 12 bases identical to TRBD2. V lost 1 base and J lost 8; bases outside the gene matches: 15. The CDR3 totals 19 residues. The germline V gene encodes CDR1 SGHTA and CDR2 FQGNSA.

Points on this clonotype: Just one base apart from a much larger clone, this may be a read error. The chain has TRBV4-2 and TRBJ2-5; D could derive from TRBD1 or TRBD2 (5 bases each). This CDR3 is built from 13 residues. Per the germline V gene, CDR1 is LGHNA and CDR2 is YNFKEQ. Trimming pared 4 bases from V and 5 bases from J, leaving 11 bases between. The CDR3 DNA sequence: TGTGCCAGCAGCCCGGTTGAGGGGGAGACCCAGTACTTC. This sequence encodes CASSPVEGETQYF.

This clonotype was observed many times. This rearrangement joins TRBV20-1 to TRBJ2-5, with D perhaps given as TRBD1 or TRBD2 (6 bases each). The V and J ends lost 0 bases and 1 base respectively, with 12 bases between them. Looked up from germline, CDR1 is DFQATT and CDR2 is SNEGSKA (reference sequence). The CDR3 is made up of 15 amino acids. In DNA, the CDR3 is TGCAGTGCTAGAGATCCCCGGGGGCCCCAAGAGACCCAGTACTTC. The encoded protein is CSARDPRGPQETQYF.

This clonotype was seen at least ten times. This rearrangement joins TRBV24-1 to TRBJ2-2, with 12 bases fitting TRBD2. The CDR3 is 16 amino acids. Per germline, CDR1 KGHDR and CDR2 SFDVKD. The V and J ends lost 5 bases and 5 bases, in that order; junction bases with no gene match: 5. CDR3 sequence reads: CATSGTSGTSTGELFF. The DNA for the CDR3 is TGTGCCACCAGTGGGACTAGCGGGACAAGTACCGGGGAGCTGTTTTTT.

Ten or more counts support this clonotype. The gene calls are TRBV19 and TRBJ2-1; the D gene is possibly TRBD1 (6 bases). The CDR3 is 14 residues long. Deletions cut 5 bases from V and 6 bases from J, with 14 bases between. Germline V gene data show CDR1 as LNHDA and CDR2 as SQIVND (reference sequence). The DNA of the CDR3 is TGTGCCAGTAGTGTCGCAGGGGACCTCAATGAGCAGTTCTTC. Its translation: CASSVAGDLNEQFF.

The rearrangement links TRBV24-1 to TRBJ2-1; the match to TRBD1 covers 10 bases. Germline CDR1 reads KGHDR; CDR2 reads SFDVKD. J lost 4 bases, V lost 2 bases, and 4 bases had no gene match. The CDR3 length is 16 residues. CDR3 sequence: CATSDSRDRGYNEQFF. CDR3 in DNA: TGTGCCACCAGTGATTCGCGGGACAGGGGTTACAATGAGCAGTTCTTC.

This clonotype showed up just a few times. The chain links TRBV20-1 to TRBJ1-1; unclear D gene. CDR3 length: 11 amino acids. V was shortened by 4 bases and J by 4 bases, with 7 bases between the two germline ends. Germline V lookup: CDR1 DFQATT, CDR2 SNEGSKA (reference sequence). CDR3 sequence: CSATGFTEAFF. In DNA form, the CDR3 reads TGCAGTGCTACAGGTTTCACTGAAGCTTTCTTT.

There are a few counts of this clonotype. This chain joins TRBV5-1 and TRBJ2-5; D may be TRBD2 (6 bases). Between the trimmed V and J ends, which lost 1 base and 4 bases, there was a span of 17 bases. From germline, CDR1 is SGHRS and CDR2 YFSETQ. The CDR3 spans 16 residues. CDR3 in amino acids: CASSLSGVPEGETQYF. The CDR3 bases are TGCGCCAGCAGCTTGTCGGGGGTGCCGGAGGGAGAGACCCAGTACTTC.

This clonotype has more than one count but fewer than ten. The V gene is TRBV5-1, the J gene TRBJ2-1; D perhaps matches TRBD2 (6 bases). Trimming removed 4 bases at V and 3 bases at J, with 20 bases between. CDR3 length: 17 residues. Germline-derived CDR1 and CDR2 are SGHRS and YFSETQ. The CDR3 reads CASSVRGGAALYNEQFF. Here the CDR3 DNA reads TGCGCCAGCAGCGTGCGGGGAGGTGCCGCCCTCTACAATGAGCAGTTCTTC.

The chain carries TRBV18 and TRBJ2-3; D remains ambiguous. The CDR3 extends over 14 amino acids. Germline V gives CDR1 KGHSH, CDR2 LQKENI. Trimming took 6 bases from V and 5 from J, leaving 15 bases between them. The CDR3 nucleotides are TGTGCCAGCTCGGCAGGAGAGATACTAGATACGCAGTATTTT. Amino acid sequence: CASSAGEILDTQYF.

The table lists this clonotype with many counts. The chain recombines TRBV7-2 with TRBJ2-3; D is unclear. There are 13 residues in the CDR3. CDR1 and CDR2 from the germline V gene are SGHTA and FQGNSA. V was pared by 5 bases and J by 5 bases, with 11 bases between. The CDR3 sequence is CASSVTVIDTQYF. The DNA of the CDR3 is TGTGCCAGCAGCGTTACGGTGATAGATACGCAGTATTTT.